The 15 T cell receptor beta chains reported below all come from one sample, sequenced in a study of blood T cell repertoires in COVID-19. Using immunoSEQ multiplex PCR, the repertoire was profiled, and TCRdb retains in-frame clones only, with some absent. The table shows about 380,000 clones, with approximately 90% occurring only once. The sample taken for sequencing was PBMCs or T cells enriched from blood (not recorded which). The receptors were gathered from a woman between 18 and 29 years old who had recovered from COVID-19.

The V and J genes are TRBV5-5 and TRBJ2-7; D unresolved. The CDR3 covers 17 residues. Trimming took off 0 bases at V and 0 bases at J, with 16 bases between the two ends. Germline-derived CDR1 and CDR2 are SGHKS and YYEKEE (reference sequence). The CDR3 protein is CASSLEVSPGSSYEQYF. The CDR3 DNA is TGTGCCAGCAGCTTGGAGGTCTCCCCAGGAAGCTCCTACGAGCAGTACTTC.

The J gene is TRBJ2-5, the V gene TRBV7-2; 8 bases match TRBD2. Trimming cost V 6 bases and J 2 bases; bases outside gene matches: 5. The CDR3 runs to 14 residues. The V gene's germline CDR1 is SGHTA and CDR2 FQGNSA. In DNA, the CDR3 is TGTGCCAGCAGGCCGGGGGGGGGACAAGAGACCCAGTACTTC. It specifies CASRPGGGQETQYF.

The CDR3 loop reads CASSPGQGGNTIYF. The CDR3 coding sequence is TGTGCCAGCAGCCCAGGACAGGGGGGAAACACCATATATTTT. J is TRBJ1-3 and V is TRBV7-2; 9 bases match TRBD1. This CDR3 spans 14 amino acids. Germline CDR1 SGHTA, CDR2 FQGNSA. V shed 5 bases, J shed 4 bases, and the junction held 3 bases outside the gene matches.

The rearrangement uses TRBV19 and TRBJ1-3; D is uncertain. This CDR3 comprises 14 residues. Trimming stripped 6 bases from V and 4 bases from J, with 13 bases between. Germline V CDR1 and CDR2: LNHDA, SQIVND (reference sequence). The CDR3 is CASSPYSRGNTIYF. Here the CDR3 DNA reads TGTGCCAGTAGCCCTTACTCGAGGGGAAACACCATATATTTT.

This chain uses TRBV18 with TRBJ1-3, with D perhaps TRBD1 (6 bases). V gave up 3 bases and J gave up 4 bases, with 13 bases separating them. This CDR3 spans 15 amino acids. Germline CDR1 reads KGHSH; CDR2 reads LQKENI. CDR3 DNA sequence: TGTGCCAGCTCACCGAACAGGGAAAGAGGAAACACCATATATTTT. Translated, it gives CASSPNRERGNTIYF. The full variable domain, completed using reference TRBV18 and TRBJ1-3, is NAGVMQNPRHLVRRRGQEARLRCSPMKGHSHVYWYRQLPEEGLKFMVYLQKENIIDESGMPKERFSAEFPKEGPSILRIQQVVRGDSAAYFCASSPNRERGNTIYFGEGSWLTVV.

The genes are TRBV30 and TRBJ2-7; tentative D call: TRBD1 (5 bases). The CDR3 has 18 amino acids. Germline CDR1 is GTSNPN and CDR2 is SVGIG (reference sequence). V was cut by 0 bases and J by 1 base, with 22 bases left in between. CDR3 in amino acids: CAWSVGFLGRPLSYEQYF. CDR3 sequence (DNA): TGTGCCTGGAGTGTAGGGTTTTTGGGGCGGCCCCTATCCTACGAGCAGTACTTC.

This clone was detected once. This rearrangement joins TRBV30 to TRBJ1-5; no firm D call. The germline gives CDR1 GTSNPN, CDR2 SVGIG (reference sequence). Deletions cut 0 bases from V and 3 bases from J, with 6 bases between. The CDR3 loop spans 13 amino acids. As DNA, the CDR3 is TGTGCCTGGAGTGTCGACTACAATCAGCCCCAGCATTTT. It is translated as CAWSVDYNQPQHF. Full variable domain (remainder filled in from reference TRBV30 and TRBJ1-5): SQTIHQWPATLVQPVGSPLSLECTVEGTSNPNLYWYRQAAGRGLQLLFYSVGIGQISSEVPQNLSASRPQDRQFILSSKKLLLSDSGFYLCAWSVDYNQPQHFGDGTRLSIL.

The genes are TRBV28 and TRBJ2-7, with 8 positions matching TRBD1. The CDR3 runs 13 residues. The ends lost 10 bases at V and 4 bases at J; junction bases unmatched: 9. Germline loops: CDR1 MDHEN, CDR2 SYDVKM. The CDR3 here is CAIRQGSLYEQYF. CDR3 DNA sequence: TGTGCCATCCGACAGGGGTCTCTTTACGAGCAGTACTTC.

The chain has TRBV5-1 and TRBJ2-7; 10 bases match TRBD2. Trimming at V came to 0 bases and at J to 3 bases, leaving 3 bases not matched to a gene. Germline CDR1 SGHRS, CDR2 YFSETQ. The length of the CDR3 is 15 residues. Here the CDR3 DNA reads TGCGCCAGCAGCTTGGAGCGGGGGGGCCGCTACGAGCAGTACTTC. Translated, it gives CASSLERGGRYEQYF.

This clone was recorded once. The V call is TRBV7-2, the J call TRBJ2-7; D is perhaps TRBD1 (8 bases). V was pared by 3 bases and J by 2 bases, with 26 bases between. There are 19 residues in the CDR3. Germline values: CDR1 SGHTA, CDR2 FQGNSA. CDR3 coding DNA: TGTGCCAGCAGCTTGCGTGGGGAGGGGCGACAGGGGCCGACCTACGAGCAGTACTTC. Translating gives CASSLRGEGRQGPTYEQYF.

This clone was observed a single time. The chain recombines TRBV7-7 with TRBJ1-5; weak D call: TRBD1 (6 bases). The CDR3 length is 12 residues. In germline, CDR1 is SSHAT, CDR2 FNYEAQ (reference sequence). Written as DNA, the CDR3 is TGTGCAAGGACAGCTAGCAATCAGCCCCAGCATTTT. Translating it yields CARTASNQPQHF.

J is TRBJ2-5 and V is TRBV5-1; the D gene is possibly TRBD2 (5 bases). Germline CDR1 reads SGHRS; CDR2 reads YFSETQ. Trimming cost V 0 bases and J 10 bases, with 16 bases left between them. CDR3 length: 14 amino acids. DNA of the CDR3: TGCGCCAGCAGCTTGGAGAATCCGGGGTCGAACCAGTACTTC. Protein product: CASSLENPGSNQYF.

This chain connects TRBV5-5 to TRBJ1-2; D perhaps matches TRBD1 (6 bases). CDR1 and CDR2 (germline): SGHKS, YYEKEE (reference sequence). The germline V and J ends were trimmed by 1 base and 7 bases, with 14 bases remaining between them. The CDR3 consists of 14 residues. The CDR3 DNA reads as TGTGCCAGCAGCTTGATGGCAGGGGAATCTGGCTACACCTTC. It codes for CASSLMAGESGYTF. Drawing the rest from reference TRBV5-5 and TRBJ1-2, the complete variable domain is DAGVTQSPTHLIKTRGQQVTLRCSPISGHKSVSWYQQVLGQGPQFIFQYYEKEERGRGNFPDRFSARQFPNYSSELNVNALLLGDSALYLCASSLMAGESGYTFGSGTRLTVV.

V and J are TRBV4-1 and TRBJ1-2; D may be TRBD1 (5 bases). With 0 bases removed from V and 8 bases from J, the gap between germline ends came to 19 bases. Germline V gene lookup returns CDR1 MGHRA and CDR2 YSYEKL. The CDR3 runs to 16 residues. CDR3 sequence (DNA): TGCGCCAGCAGCCAAGATGCAGGGTATGGAGCTATGGGCTACACCTTC. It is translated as CASSQDAGYGAMGYTF.

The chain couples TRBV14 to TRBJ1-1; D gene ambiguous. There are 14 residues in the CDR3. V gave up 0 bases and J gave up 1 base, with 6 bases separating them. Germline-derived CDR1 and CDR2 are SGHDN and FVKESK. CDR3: CASSQDAGNTEAFF. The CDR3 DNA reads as TGTGCCAGCAGCCAAGATGCCGGGAACACTGAAGCTTTCTTT.